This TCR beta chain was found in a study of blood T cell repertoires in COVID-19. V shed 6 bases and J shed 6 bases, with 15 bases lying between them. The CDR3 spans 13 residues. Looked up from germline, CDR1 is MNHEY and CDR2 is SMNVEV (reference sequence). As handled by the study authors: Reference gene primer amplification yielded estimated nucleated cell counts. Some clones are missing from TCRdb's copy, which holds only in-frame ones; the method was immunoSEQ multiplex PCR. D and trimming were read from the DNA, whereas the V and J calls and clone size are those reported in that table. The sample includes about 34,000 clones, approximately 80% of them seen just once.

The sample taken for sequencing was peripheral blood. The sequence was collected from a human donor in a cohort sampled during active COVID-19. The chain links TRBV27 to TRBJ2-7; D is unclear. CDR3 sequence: CASSLRPGFEQYF. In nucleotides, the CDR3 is TGTGCCAGCAGCCTAAGACCCGGGTTCGAGCAGTACTTC.